This T cell receptor beta chain stems from a study of brain T cells in children with intractable seizures. Findings and caveats of the study: Patients' HCMV serostatus was unknown; virus specificity rests on CDR3 similarity alone.

CDR3 size: 16 residues. CDR1 is PRHDT, CDR2 FYEKMQ, per germline (reference sequence). V lost 3 bases, J lost 5 bases, and 19 bases lay in between. In the case of this clone: Its antigen is unidentified.

The time point is: blood from clinic visit 5 months post-surgery; TSC patient then seizure free. Profiled with immunoSEQ multiplex PCR; TCRdb holds only in-frame clones, not every one. This sample has 340,000 or so clones, with over 90% found just once. Here the sequenced sample was peripheral blood, taken approximately 5 months after surgery. J is TRBJ2-5 and V is TRBV13; D perhaps matches TRBD1 (6 bases). The TCR sequence derives from a boy in the first two years of life with tuberous sclerosis and intractable seizures. CDR3 loop: CASSFNSGQRWETQYF. The CDR3 DNA reads as TGTGCCAGCAGCTTCAACTCGGGACAAAGGTGGGAGACCCAGTACTTC.